This TCR beta chain was found in a study of PD-L1 blockade in urothelial cancer. Sequencing used immunoSEQ multiplex PCR; TCRdb keeps in-frame clones, though not all of them. The profile covers approximately 50,000 clones, with about 88% appearing a single time and under 2.5% taken by the ten largest. This CDR3 comprises 13 residues. The germline gives CDR1 MNHNY, CDR2 SVGAGI (reference sequence). The ends lost 7 bases at V and 4 bases at J; junction bases unmatched: 3. The time point denotes: peripheral blood 6 weeks after treatment start. This TCR came from a man in his sixties with urothelial cancer. This chain joins TRBV6-6 and TRBJ2-1; 8 bases are shared with TRBD1. The source material was PBMCs, sampled around atezolizumab (anti-PD-L1) treatment. The CDR3: CASTQGAYNEQFF. The DNA of the CDR3 is TGTGCCAGCACCCAGGGGGCATACAATGAGCAGTTCTTC.